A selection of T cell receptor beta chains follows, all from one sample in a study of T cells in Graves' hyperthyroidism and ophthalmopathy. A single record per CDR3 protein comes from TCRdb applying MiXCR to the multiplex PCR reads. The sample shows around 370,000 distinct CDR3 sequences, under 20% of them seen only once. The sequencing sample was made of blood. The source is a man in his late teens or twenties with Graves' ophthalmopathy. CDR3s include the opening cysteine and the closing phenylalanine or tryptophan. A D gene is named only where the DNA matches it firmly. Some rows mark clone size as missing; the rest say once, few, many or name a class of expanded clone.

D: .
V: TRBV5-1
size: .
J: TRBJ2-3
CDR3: CASSQGLWGQYF
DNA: TGCGCCAGCAGCCAGGGACTCTGGGGGCAGTATTTT

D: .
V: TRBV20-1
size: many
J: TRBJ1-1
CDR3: CSGPQLNTEAFF
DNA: TGCAGTGGCCCCCAGCTGAACACTGAAGCTTTCTTT

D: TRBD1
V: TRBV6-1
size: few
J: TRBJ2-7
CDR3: CASSVRDRGSYEQYF
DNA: TGTGCCAGCAGTGTCAGGGACAGGGGATCCTACGAGCAGTACTTC

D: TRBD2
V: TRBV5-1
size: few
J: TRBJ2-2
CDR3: CASSLGRGANTGELFF
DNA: TGCGCCAGCAGCTTGGGACGGGGGGCGAACACCGGGGAGCTGTTTTTT

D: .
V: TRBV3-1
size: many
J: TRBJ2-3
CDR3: CASSQDLEVGDTQYF
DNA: TGTGCCAGCAGCCAAGATCTTGAGGTCGGGGATACGCAGTATTTT

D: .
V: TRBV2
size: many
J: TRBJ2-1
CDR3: CASSSGSSYNEQFF
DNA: TGTGCCAGCAGTTCGGGGAGCTCCTACAATGAGCAGTTCTTC

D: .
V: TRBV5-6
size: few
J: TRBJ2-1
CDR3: CASRRLNNEQFF
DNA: TGTGCCAGCAGGCGACTAAACAATGAGCAGTTCTTC

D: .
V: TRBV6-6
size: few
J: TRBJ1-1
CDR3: CASSYNEGRNTEAFF
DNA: TGTGCCAGCAGTTACAATGAGGGGAGGAACACTGAAGCTTTCTTT

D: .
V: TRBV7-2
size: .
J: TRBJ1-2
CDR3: CASSSYLGSGYTF
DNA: TGTGCCAGCAGCTCTTACCTCGGTAGCGGCTACACCTTC

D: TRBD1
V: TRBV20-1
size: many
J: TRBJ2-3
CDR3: CSANRGQVSTDTQYF
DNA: TGCAGTGCAAACCGCGGACAGGTTAGCACAGATACGCAGTATTTT

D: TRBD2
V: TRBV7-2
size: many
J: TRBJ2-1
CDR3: CASSPWTSGGNEQFF
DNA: TGTGCCAGCAGCCCCTGGACTAGCGGGGGAAATGAGCAGTTCTTC

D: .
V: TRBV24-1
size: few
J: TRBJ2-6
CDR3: CATSDGDGTPDSGANVLTF
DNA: TGTGCCACCAGTGATGGAGACGGGACACCCGACTCTGGGGCCAACGTCCTGACTTTC

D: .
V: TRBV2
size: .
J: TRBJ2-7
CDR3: CASRRGDLNYEQYF
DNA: TGTGCCAGCAGGAGAGGGGACCTAAACTACGAGCAGTACTTC